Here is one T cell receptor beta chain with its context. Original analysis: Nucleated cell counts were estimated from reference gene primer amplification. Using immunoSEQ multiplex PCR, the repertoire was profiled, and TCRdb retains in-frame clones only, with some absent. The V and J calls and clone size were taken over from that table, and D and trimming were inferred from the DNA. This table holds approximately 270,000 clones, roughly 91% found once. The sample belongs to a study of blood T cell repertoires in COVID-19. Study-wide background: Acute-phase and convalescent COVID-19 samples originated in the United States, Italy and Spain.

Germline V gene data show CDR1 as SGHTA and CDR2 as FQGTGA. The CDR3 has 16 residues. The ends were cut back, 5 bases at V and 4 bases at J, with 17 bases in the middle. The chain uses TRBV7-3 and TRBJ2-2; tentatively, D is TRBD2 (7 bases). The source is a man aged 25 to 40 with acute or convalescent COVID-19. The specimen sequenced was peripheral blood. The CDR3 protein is CASSQAGARRTGELFF. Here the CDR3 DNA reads TGTGCCAGCAGCCAGGCGGGGGCTAGGCGCACCGGGGAGCTGTTTTTT.